This T cell receptor (beta chain) is from a study of cytotoxic CD8 clonotypes in ibrutinib-treated CLL. General study points: Sustained-remission and progressing patients had unequal sampling times. Public clonotypes were uncommon and contracted or stayed stable on treatment.

Regarding this clone: Its antigen is unidentified.

Sequenced by immunoSEQ multiplex PCR; TCRdb stores in-frame clones only, minus some. This table holds roughly 36,000 clones, 69% found once. The material sequenced was PBMCs, taken before ibrutinib treatment. This TCR came from a human donor with chronic lymphocytic leukemia.

The CDR3 nucleotides read TGCGCCAGCAGTACCGGGACAGGGAGTAATCAGCCCCAGCATTTT. It specifies CASSTGTGSNQPQHF. The gene calls are TRBV5-1 and TRBJ1-5; TRBD1 matches 9 bases. V shed 5 bases and J 4 bases; nucleotides not matched to a gene: 7. Germline V gene data show CDR1 as SGHRS and CDR2 as YFSETQ. The CDR3 totals 15 residues.